The 9 T cell receptor beta chains in this list originate from one sample, sequenced in a study of glioma-infiltrating T cells after dendritic cell vaccination. Profiled with immunoSEQ multiplex PCR; TCRdb holds only in-frame clones, not every one. The sample carries approximately 92,000 clones, less than 90% recorded once. The sample's time point: after dendritic cell vaccination, including at tumor progression/relapse. Sequenced material: blood, taken after dendritic cell vaccination. The receptors were gathered from a human donor with glioblastoma.

This chain joins TRBV19 and TRBJ1-1, with TRBD1 identical over 9 bases. The CDR3 is 15 residues long. The germline V gene encodes CDR1 LNHDA and CDR2 SQIVND (reference sequence). V trimming: 3 bases; J trimming: 2 bases; junction bases outside the gene matches: 4. This CDR3 is CASSMTGGINTEAFF. In DNA form, the CDR3 reads TGTGCCAGTAGTATGACAGGGGGGATCAACACTGAAGCTTTCTTT.

The chain combines TRBV10-2 with TRBJ2-7, with TRBD2 as a possible D gene (6 bases). With 7 bases removed from V and 3 bases from J, the gap between germline ends came to 13 bases. Germline loops: CDR1 WSHSY, CDR2 SAAADI. The CDR3 contains 13 residues. The CDR3: CASKVADYYEQYF. Here the CDR3 DNA reads TGCGCCAGCAAGGTAGCGGACTACTACGAGCAGTACTTC.

The V call is TRBV10-3, the J call TRBJ2-3; 8 bases are shared with TRBD2. The CDR3 has 13 amino acids. The germline gives CDR1 ENHRY, CDR2 SYGVKD. With 11 bases clipped from V and 2 bases from J, the junction kept 6 bases outside the gene matches. The CDR3 region is CASSGGFTDTQYF. CDR3 in DNA: TGTGCCTCCAGCGGGGGCTTCACAGATACGCAGTATTTT.

The rearrangement joins TRBV7-3 to TRBJ2-3; TRBD2 might be the D (6 bases). Trimming took 5 bases from V and 0 from J, leaving 12 bases between them. Germline V gene sequence: CDR1 SGHTA, CDR2 FQGTGA. The CDR3 is made up of 15 amino acids. The DNA for the CDR3 is TGTGCCAGCAGCCCGGACTATCTTAGCACAGATACGCAGTATTTT. It translates to CASSPDYLSTDTQYF. Full variable domain (missing parts from reference TRBV7-3 and TRBJ2-3): GAGVSQTPSNKVTEKGKYVELRCDPISGHTALYWYRQSLGQGPEFLIYFQGTGAADDSGLPNDRFFAVRPEGSVSTLKIQRTERGDSAVYLCASSPDYLSTDTQYFGPGTRLTVL.

V gene TRBV29-1 combines with J gene TRBJ2-7; D gene uncertain. V dropped 2 bases and J dropped 1 base, with 9 bases sitting between them. This CDR3 is built from 13 residues. CDR1 is SQVTM and CDR2 is ANQGSEA in the germline V gene. CDR3 DNA: TGCAGCGTTGAACTATCCGGGTCCTACGAGCAGTACTTC. Its protein product is CSVELSGSYEQYF.

This chain joins TRBV27 and TRBJ2-2; TRBD1 aligns across 7 bases. Germline CDR1 is MNHEY and CDR2 is SMNVEV (reference sequence). J gave up 5 bases and V 6 bases, and 15 bases lay outside the gene matches. The CDR3 spans 17 residues. The CDR3 nucleotides are TGTGCCAGCAGGCAACAACAGGGGAGTGGATGGACCGGGGAGCTGTTTTTT. It yields the protein CASRQQQGSGWTGELFF.

This chain links TRBV5-3 with TRBJ2-2, with D possibly being TRBD1 (6 bases). TRBV5-3 carries the ORF label, with uncertain function. V was shortened by 6 bases and J by 5 bases, with 23 bases between the two germline ends. The CDR3 spans 17 residues. The CDR3 here is CARNSGVRDPITGELFF. The CDR3 coding sequence is TGTGCCAGAAACTCAGGGGTCCGGGACCCAATTACCGGGGAGCTGTTTTTT.

The chain joins TRBV19 to TRBJ1-1, with D tentatively TRBD1 (5 bases). V was shortened by 3 bases and J by 4 bases, with 18 bases between the two germline ends. Germline V lookup: CDR1 LNHDA, CDR2 SQIVND (reference sequence). CDR3 length equals 16 residues. The CDR3 sequence: CASSMGRVDSGTEAFF. The CDR3 bases are TGTGCCAGTAGTATGGGCAGGGTAGATAGTGGCACTGAAGCTTTCTTT.

The chain is built from TRBV21-1 and TRBJ2-1; TRBD2 was called by the table and not checked on the DNA. TRBV21-1 is reported as a pseudogene. This CDR3 has 17 residues. The CDR3 sequence: CASSKVERLVPYNEQFF. CDR3 in DNA: TGTGCCAGCAGCAAAGTCGAGCGTCTAGTCCCCTACAATGAGCAGTTCTTC.